Presented here are 23 T cell receptor beta chains from one specimen sequenced in a study of beta chain features in type 1 diabetes. The study reverse transcribed the entire isolated RNA, so it sequenced expressed TCRB transcripts. Here immunoSEQ multiplex PCR was the method, and the copy in TCRdb shows in-frame clones only, minus some. This sample yields 150,000 to 180,000 clones, of which about 8.1% are seen a single time; 0.55% to 0.75% belongs to the top ten. Sequencing used central memory CD4+ T cells from blood. These TCRs come from a man aged 18 to 30 in good health.

This clone occurred a few times. The V gene is TRBV15, the J gene TRBJ2-7; TRBD1 aligns across 9 bases. The CDR3 totals 16 residues. J lost 1 base, V lost 0 bases, and 4 bases had no gene match. From germline, CDR1 is LNHNV and CDR2 YYDKDF (reference sequence). This CDR3 is CATSRDVGTGSYEQYF. CDR3 sequence (DNA): TGTGCCACCAGCAGAGATGTGGGGACAGGGTCCTACGAGCAGTACTTC.

This clone was observed a few times. This chain joins TRBV7-3 and TRBJ2-5; 8 nucleotides align to TRBD2. Germline trimming cut 5 bases from V and 0 bases from J; bases unmatched to any gene: 8. In germline, CDR1 is SGHTA, CDR2 FQGTGA. The CDR3 has 16 amino acids. CDR3 in amino acids: CASSPGLVENQETQYF. In DNA form, the CDR3 reads TGTGCCAGCAGCCCGGGACTAGTGGAGAACCAAGAGACCCAGTACTTC.

The chain links TRBV10-3 to TRBJ1-5, with 7 bases fitting TRBD1. Germline values: CDR1 ENHRY, CDR2 SYGVKD. This CDR3 contains 14 residues. The junction had 5 bases not matched to a gene; V was cut back by 3 bases and J by 6 bases. In nucleotides, the CDR3 is TGTGCCATCAGTGACGGGGCAGGGGGTCAGCCCCAGCATTTT. Translating gives CAISDGAGGQPQHF.

This clone has more than one count but fewer than ten. This chain links TRBV4-1 with TRBJ1-2; TRBD1 aligns across 10 bases. This CDR3 is built from 18 residues. V was pared by 1 base and J by 8 bases, with 16 bases of the junction left unmatched. Germline assignment: CDR1 MGHRA and CDR2 YSYEKL. CDR3: CASSQGSGPDRGQRGYTF. For the CDR3, the DNA is TGCGCCAGCAGCCAAGGGAGCGGCCCCGACAGGGGGCAGCGAGGCTACACCTTC.

There are a few counts of this clone. V is TRBV7-3 and J is TRBJ2-1; TRBD2 matches 10 bases. The V gene's germline CDR1 is SGHTA and CDR2 FQGTGA. Germline trimming cut 2 bases from V and 7 bases from J; bases unmatched to any gene: 5. The CDR3 is 15 amino acids. CDR3 sequence: CASSLFTSGANEQFF. In DNA form, the CDR3 reads TGTGCCAGCAGCTTATTTACTAGCGGGGCTAATGAGCAGTTCTTC.

This clone was counted only a few times. The CDR3 here is CASSLERGRAGEQYF. CDR3 DNA: TGTGCCAGCAGCCTGGAGAGGGGGAGGGCCGGGGAGCAGTACTTC. The chain recombines TRBV5-4 with TRBJ2-7; TRBD2 might be the D (7 bases). The germline V gene encodes CDR1 SGHNT and CDR2 YYREEE (reference sequence). The CDR3 is 15 residues long. Trimming took off 4 bases at V and 7 bases at J, with 21 bases between the two ends.

The V call is TRBV2, the J call TRBJ2-7, with D perhaps TRBD2 (6 bases). The CDR3 extends over 12 amino acids. CDR1 is SNHLY and CDR2 is FYNNEI in the germline V gene. Trimming took off 5 bases at V and 7 bases at J, with 12 bases between the two ends. Here the CDR3 DNA reads TGTGCCAGCAGTCTCGATGGGGGGGAGCAGTACTTC. It codes for CASSLDGGEQYF.

V and J are TRBV7-3 and TRBJ2-1; D is unclear. V was cut by 1 base and J by 6 bases, with 10 bases left in between. Per the germline V gene, CDR1 is SGHTA and CDR2 is FQGTGA. The CDR3 runs 14 residues. The DNA of the CDR3 is TGTGCCAGCAGCTTAATGAGTGCCTCCAATGAGCAGTTCTTC. This codes for CASSLMSASNEQFF.

This clone has more than one count but fewer than ten. J is TRBJ1-6 and V is TRBV10-2; D is unclear. Trimming took off 7 bases at V and 8 bases at J, with 18 bases between the two ends. The CDR3 is made up of 15 amino acids. Per germline, CDR1 WSHSY and CDR2 SAAADI. The CDR3 protein is CASKREIYGDSPLHF. For the CDR3, the DNA is TGCGCCAGCAAGAGGGAGATCTACGGCGATTCACCCCTCCACTTT.

The chain couples TRBV9 to TRBJ2-1; TRBD1 might be the D (6 bases). The CDR3 is made up of 17 amino acids. Germline V gene sequence: CDR1 SGDLS, CDR2 YYNGEE. V gave up 0 bases and J gave up 0 bases, with 13 bases separating them. The CDR3 DNA reads TGTGCCAGCAGCGTAGGCAGGGGCGGCCACTCCTACAATGAGCAGTTCTTC. Translating it yields CASSVGRGGHSYNEQFF.

This clone has more than one count but fewer than ten. The rearrangement uses TRBV5-1 and TRBJ2-7; TRBD2 aligns across 11 bases. Trimming cost V 9 bases and J 3 bases; bases outside gene matches: 14. CDR3 length: 16 amino acids. Germline loops: CDR1 SGHRS, CDR2 YFSETQ. CDR3 loop: CANGYLAGGPLYEQYF. In DNA form, the CDR3 reads TGCGCCAACGGGTATCTAGCGGGGGGTCCCCTCTACGAGCAGTACTTC.

This rearrangement joins TRBV27 to TRBJ1-5; D gene ambiguous. The V end was cut by 6 bases, the J end by 6 bases, with 21 bases between. Per germline, CDR1 MNHEY and CDR2 SMNVEV (reference sequence). This CDR3 comprises 16 residues. The CDR3 coding sequence is TGTGCCAGCAGACTGAATGGGAGGGCTGCGGCTCAGCCCCAGCATTTT. Translated, it gives CASRLNGRAAAQPQHF.

The rearrangement links TRBV5-6 to TRBJ1-1, with D possibly matching TRBD1 (6 bases). The CDR3 runs to 15 residues. Germline values: CDR1 SGHDT, CDR2 YYEEEE. The V and J ends lost 4 bases and 10 bases respectively, with 23 bases between them. The CDR3 region is CASSPDRRWGTGAFF. The DNA for the CDR3 is TGTGCCAGCAGCCCGGACAGACGGTGGGGCACGGGAGCTTTCTTT.

Only a few counts were recorded for this clone. The chain combines TRBV4-3 with TRBJ2-4; the D gene is possibly TRBD1 (5 bases). Germline CDR1 reads LGHNA; CDR2 reads YSLEER. The CDR3 spans 16 residues. V was cut by 2 bases and J by 0 bases, with 11 bases left in between. CDR3 nucleotides: TGCGCCAGCAGCCAAATCCTCAGGGTAGCCAAAAACATTCAGTACTTC. This gives the protein CASSQILRVAKNIQYF.

The chain uses TRBV5-1 and TRBJ1-4; a possible D gene is TRBD1 (5 bases). Germline V gene sequence: CDR1 SGHRS, CDR2 YFSETQ. CDR3 length: 16 amino acids. Deletions cut 5 bases from V and 0 bases from J, with 14 bases between. CDR3 DNA: TGCGCCAGCAGATTGACAGTTTCTGCAACTAATGAAAAACTGTTTTTT. It codes for CASRLTVSATNEKLFF. The full variable domain, in which reference TRBV5-1 and TRBJ1-4 provide the parts outside the CDR3, is KAGVTQTPRYLIKTRGQQVTLSCSPISGHRSVSWYQQTPGQGLQFLFEYFSETQRNKGNFPGRFSGRQFSNSRSEMNVSTLELGDSALYLCASRLTVSATNEKLFFGSGTQLSVL.

The genes are TRBV27 and TRBJ2-3; TRBD1 agrees at 7 bases. The CDR3 is 15 residues long. Germline CDR1 MNHEY, CDR2 SMNVEV (reference sequence). V trimming: 3 bases; J trimming: 0 bases; junction bases outside the gene matches: 3. CDR3 DNA sequence: TGTGCCAGCAGTTTCCGGGGACAGAGCACAGATACGCAGTATTTT. Amino acids: CASSFRGQSTDTQYF.

The chain combines TRBV30 with TRBJ2-7, with D perhaps TRBD1 (6 bases). The CDR3 consists of 13 residues. V lost 2 bases, J lost 5 bases, and 13 bases lay in between. The germline gives CDR1 GTSNPN, CDR2 SVGIG (reference sequence). In nucleotides, the CDR3 is TGTGCCTGGAGTATGGGGGCGCCGCACGAGCAGTACTTC. Translated, it gives CAWSMGAPHEQYF.

Comment on this clone: A read error may explain this, as a much larger clone is one base away. Other DNA sequences in this specimen translate into the identical CDR3. The chain combines TRBV13 with TRBJ2-5; 14 nucleotides match TRBD2. The germline V gene has CDR1 PRHDT and CDR2 FYEKMQ (reference sequence). The CDR3 contains 18 residues. CDR3 in amino acids: CASSPGLAGGFYQETQYF. The CDR3 nucleotides read TGTGCCAGCAGCCCCGGACTAGCGGGGGGCTTCTACCAAGAGACCCAATACTTC.

This clone showed up just a few times. J is TRBJ2-1 and V is TRBV18; 11 positions match TRBD2. CDR3 length: 17 residues. Germline values: CDR1 KGHSH, CDR2 LQKENI. V shed 6 bases and J 8 bases; nucleotides not matched to a gene: 15. CDR3 sequence: CASSLRPTSGSSDEQFF. The DNA of the CDR3 is TGTGCCAGCTCTCTTCGCCCCACTAGCGGGAGTTCCGATGAGCAGTTCTTC.

V gene TRBV18 combines with J gene TRBJ2-5; D gene uncertain. Judging by the DNA end, TRBJ2-7 fits better; the J call may be wrong. The CDR3 has 12 amino acids. CDR1 and CDR2 from the germline V gene are KGHSH and LQKENI. CDR3 loop: CASSPSSYEQYF. The CDR3 DNA reads as TGTGCCAGCTCACCAAGCTCCTACGAGCAGTACTTC.

This clone occurred a few times. The chain is built from TRBV2 and TRBJ2-5, with 7 bases matching TRBD1. With 5 bases clipped from V and 5 bases from J, the junction kept 8 bases outside the gene matches. CDR3 length: 14 residues. Germline V lookup: CDR1 SNHLY, CDR2 FYNNEI. CDR3 coding DNA: TGTGCCAGCAGTAGGGACAGAGGTGTCGAGACCCAGTACTTC. It encodes CASSRDRGVETQYF.

This clone was detected ten times or more. The chain employs TRBV18 and TRBJ2-1, with TRBD1 matching 7 bases. The germline gives CDR1 KGHSH, CDR2 LQKENI. There are 15 residues in the CDR3. V gave up 6 bases and J gave up 3 bases; unmatched junction bases: 8. For the CDR3, the DNA is TGTGCCAGCTCTCTCACGACAGGGCGCTACAATGAGCAGTTCTTC. It codes for CASSLTTGRYNEQFF.

The chain employs TRBV6-1 and TRBJ2-1, with a tentative D call TRBD1 (5 bases). The V end was cut by 1 base, the J end by 8 bases, with 12 bases between. CDR3 length: 14 residues. Germline-derived CDR1 and CDR2 are MNHNS and SASEGT. CDR3 sequence: CASSEDLGAHEQFF. The DNA of the CDR3 is TGTGCCAGCAGTGAAGATTTAGGGGCCCATGAGCAGTTCTTC.